These 16 T cell receptor beta chains were sequenced from one sample in a study of T cells in Graves' hyperthyroidism and ophthalmopathy. Amplification of TCR beta CDR3 regions used RNA as the template. TCR CDR3 underwent first-round RT-PCR with the HTBI primer set. TCRdb re-derived calls from the multiplex PCR reads in MiXCR, one entry per CDR3 protein. The sample consists of 450,000 to 700,000 distinct CDR3 sequences, approximately 44% of them appearing once. The material sequenced was peripheral blood or thyroid tissue (not recorded which). Every receptor here comes from an adult woman with Graves' disease, either hyperthyroidism or ophthalmopathy (not recorded which).

The V and J genes are TRBV28 and TRBJ2-7, with 8 bases matching TRBD1. J lost 1 base, V lost 4 bases, and 12 bases had no gene match. CDR1 MDHEN and CDR2 SYDVKM come from the germline V gene. This CDR3 is 17 amino acids long. The CDR3 DNA reads TGTGCCAGCAGTTCCCCTCATAGCCAGGGGGCGTCCTACGAGCAGTACTTC. It codes for CASSSPHSQGASYEQYF.

The rearrangement joins TRBV29-1 to TRBJ1-1, with 10 positions matching TRBD1. The V and J ends lost 7 bases and 4 bases, in that order; junction bases with no gene match: 6. This CDR3 region has 13 residues. Germline V lookup: CDR1 SQVTM, CDR2 ANQGSEA. CDR3 DNA: TGCAGCGCCTCGGACAGGGGGTTCACTGAAGCTTTCTTT. It yields the protein CSASDRGFTEAFF.

V gene TRBV7-9 combines with J gene TRBJ1-2; D is uncertain. Deletions cut 4 bases from V and 8 bases from J, with 14 bases between. In germline, CDR1 is SEHNR, CDR2 FQNEAQ (reference sequence). The length of the CDR3 is 13 residues. CDR3 nucleotides: TGTGCCAGCAGCTCTAACCGGGCTCTCGGCTACACCTTC. Amino acid sequence: CASSSNRALGYTF.

This clonotype was counted at least ten times. The rearrangement links TRBV13 to TRBJ2-5; TRBD2 is a possible D gene (5 bases). Trimming pared 1 base from V and 5 bases from J, leaving 11 bases between. The CDR3 runs 14 residues. CDR1 is PRHDT and CDR2 is FYEKMQ in the germline V gene (reference sequence). CDR3 coding DNA: TGTGCCAGCAGCTTAGACCGGGGATCCGAGACCCAGTACTTC. It translates to CASSLDRGSETQYF.

This clonotype was found many times. This chain links TRBV5-6 with TRBJ2-5, with 8 bases lining up with TRBD2. The CDR3 runs 15 residues. CDR1 and CDR2 from the germline V gene are SGHDT and YYEEEE. With 1 base clipped from V and 4 bases from J, the junction kept 6 bases outside the gene matches. CDR3 in amino acids: CASSLSLAVGETQYF. The CDR3 nucleotides read TGTGCCAGCAGCTTGTCACTAGCGGTAGGAGAGACCCAGTACTTC. The full variable domain, rest sourced from reference TRBV5-6 and TRBJ2-5, is DAGVTQSPTHLIKTRGQQVTLRCSPKSGHDTVSWYQQALGQGPQFIFQYYEEEERQRGNFPDRFSGHQFPNYSSELNVNALLLGDSALYLCASSLSLAVGETQYFGPGTRLLVL.

The rearrangement joins TRBV18 to TRBJ2-7, with 7 nucleotides matching TRBD1. The trim removed 1 base at V and 6 bases at J, leaving 6 bases unmatched. This CDR3 has 14 amino acids. From germline, CDR1 is KGHSH and CDR2 LQKENI. CDR3 in DNA: TGTGCCAGCTCACCACAGGGGGCGTTTTCCGAGCAGTACTTC. This translates into CASSPQGAFSEQYF.

This clonotype was detected many times. This sequence joins TRBV2 and TRBJ2-7; TRBD2 aligns across 7 bases. This CDR3 has 14 residues. With 6 bases clipped from V and 5 bases from J, the junction kept 10 bases outside the gene matches. CDR1 and CDR2 from the germline V gene are SNHLY and FYNNEI. The CDR3 DNA sequence: TGTGCCAGCAGACGGGACTCCGGGGGGAACGAGCAGTACTTC. Its protein is CASRRDSGGNEQYF.

The chain recombines TRBV12-3 or TRBV12-4 with TRBJ2-3; D unresolved. This CDR3 has 11 residues. Trimming left V 8 bases short and J 6 bases short, with 9 bases between. CDR3: CASAVGDTQYF. The DNA for the CDR3 is TGTGCCAGCGCCGTCGGGGATACGCAGTATTTT.

This clonotype came up many times. This chain joins TRBV6-5 and TRBJ1-1; weak D call: TRBD1 (5 bases). The V end lost 6 bases, the J end lost 2 bases, and 13 bases lay between the germline ends. Germline loops: CDR1 MNHEY, CDR2 SVGAGI. The CDR3 is made up of 14 amino acids. CDR3 loop: CASRAGTANTEAFF. CDR3 in DNA: TGTGCCAGCAGGGCCGGGACCGCCAACACTGAAGCTTTCTTT.

The chain joins TRBV7-9 to TRBJ1-4; possible D gene TRBD1, 5 bases. Germline V lookup: CDR1 SEHNR, CDR2 FQNEAQ (reference sequence). CDR3 length equals 11 residues. Trimming shortened V by 3 bases and J by 13 bases, and 9 bases separated the two germline ends. This CDR3 reads CASSLGETLFF. The CDR3 bases are TGTGCCAGCAGCTTGGGGGAGACACTGTTTTTT.

This clonotype has a count of ten or more. The CDR3, as DNA: TGTGCCAGCAGCTTGGGTACCGGGGGACCCGGAAACTATGGCTACACCTTC. Translation gives CASSLGTGGPGNYGYTF. The J gene is TRBJ1-2, the V gene TRBV5-5; TRBD1 is a possible D gene (5 bases). The V and J ends lost 0 bases and 2 bases respectively, with 17 bases between them. Germline V gene lookup returns CDR1 SGHKS and CDR2 YYEKEE (reference sequence). This CDR3 spans 17 amino acids.

This clonotype was counted between two and nine times. The chain links TRBV29-1 to TRBJ1-1; D ambiguous. Germline lookup yields CDR1 SQVTM and CDR2 ANQGSEA. V was trimmed by 5 bases and J by 4 bases, leaving 11 bases between them. CDR3 length equals 12 residues. Here the CDR3 DNA reads TGCAGCGTTTTAGGGTTTTCCACTGAAGCTTTCTTT. It codes for CSVLGFSTEAFF.

This rearrangement joins TRBV7-2 to TRBJ2-2; D not certain. In germline, CDR1 is SGHTA, CDR2 FQGNSA. The CDR3 consists of 14 residues. Between the trimmed V and J ends, which lost 2 bases and 2 bases, there was a span of 6 bases. The CDR3: CASSLLVNTGELFF. DNA of the CDR3: TGTGCCAGCAGCTTATTAGTTAACACCGGGGAGCTGTTTTTT.

In this sample, this clonotype turned up many times. The rearrangement joins TRBV5-1 to TRBJ1-1; D is possibly TRBD1 (6 bases). This CDR3 comprises 13 residues. Trimming shortened V by 0 bases and J by 9 bases, and 12 bases separated the two germline ends. CDR1 is SGHRS, CDR2 YFSETQ, per germline. The CDR3 sequence: CASSLGRTAKAFF. DNA of the CDR3: TGCGCCAGCAGCTTGGGGCGGACAGCCAAAGCTTTCTTT.

This clonotype was counted a few times. The chain is built from TRBV24-1 and TRBJ2-5, with D unresolved. The CDR3 runs to 13 residues. The V gene's germline CDR1 is KGHDR and CDR2 SFDVKD. V shed 6 bases and J shed 4 bases, with 11 bases lying between them. CDR3 sequence: CATSTQVVETQYF. CDR3 nucleotide sequence: TGTGCCACCAGTACCCAGGTGGTAGAGACCCAGTACTTC.

The rearrangement uses TRBV5-1 and TRBJ1-6; 10 nucleotides line up with TRBD1. Losses at the gene ends were 4 bases for V and 10 bases for J; bases not matched to a gene: 17. The germline V gene has CDR1 SGHRS and CDR2 YFSETQ. The CDR3 contains 18 residues. CDR3: CASSGRQGAPSQWSPLHF. Written as DNA, the CDR3 is TGCGCCAGCAGCGGACGACAGGGGGCCCCTTCCCAATGGTCACCCCTCCACTTT.